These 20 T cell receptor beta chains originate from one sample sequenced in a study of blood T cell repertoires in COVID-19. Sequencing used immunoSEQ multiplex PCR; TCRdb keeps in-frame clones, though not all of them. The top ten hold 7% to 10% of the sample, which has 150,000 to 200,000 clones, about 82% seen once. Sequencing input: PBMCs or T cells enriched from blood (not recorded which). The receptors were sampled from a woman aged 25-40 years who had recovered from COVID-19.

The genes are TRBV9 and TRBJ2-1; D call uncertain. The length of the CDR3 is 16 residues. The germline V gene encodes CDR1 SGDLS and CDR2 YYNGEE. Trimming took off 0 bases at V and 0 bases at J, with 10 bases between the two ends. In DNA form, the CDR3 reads TGTGCCAGCAGCGTAGGTCCCAGTGACTCCTACAATGAGCAGTTCTTC. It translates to CASSVGPSDSYNEQFF.

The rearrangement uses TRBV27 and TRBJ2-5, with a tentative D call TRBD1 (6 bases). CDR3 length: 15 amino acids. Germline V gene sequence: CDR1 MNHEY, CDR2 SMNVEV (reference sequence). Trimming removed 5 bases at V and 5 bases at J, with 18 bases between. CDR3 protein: CASSPKTGFGETQYF. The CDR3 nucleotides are TGTGCCAGCAGTCCTAAAACAGGGTTCGGGGAGACCCAGTACTTC.

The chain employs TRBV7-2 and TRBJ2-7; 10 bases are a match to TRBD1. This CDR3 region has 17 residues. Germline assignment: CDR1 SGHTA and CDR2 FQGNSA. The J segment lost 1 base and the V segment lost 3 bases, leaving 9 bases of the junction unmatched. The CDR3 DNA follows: TGTGCCAGCAGCTTCCGAGGAGGGACAGGGGCATCCTACGAGCAGTACTTC. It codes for CASSFRGGTGASYEQYF.

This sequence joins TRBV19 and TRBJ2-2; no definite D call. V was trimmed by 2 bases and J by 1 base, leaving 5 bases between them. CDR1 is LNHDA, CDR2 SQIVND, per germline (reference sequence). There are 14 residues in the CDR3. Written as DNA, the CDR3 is TGTGCCAGTAGTATACAGGTGAACACCGGGGAGCTGTTTTTT. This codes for CASSIQVNTGELFF.

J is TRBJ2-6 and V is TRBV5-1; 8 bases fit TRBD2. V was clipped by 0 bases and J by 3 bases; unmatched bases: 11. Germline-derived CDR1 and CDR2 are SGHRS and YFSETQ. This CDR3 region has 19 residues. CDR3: CASSLGFAGGAFGANVLTF. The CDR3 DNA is TGCGCCAGCAGCTTGGGGTTCGCGGGAGGAGCCTTTGGGGCCAACGTCCTGACTTTC.

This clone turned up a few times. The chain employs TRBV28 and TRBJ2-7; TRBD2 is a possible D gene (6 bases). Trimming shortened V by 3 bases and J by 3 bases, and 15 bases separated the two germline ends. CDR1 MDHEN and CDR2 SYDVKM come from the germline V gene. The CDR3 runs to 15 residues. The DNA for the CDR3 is TGTGCCAGCAGTTTTTGGTCGGGAGTGGGCTACGAGCAGTACTTC. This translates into CASSFWSGVGYEQYF.

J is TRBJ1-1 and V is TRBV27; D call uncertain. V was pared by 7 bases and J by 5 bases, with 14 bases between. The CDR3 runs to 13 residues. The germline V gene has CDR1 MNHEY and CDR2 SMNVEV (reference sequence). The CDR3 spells CASTLGVGTEAFF. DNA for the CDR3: TGTGCCAGCACCCTGGGTGTCGGGACTGAAGCTTTCTTT.

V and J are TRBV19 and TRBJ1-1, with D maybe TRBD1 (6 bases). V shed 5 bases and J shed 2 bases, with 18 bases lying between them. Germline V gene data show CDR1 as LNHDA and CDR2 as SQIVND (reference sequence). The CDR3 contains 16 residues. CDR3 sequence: CASSPNAGALNTEAFF. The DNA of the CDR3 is TGTGCCAGTAGTCCTAACGCGGGGGCGCTTAACACTGAAGCTTTCTTT.

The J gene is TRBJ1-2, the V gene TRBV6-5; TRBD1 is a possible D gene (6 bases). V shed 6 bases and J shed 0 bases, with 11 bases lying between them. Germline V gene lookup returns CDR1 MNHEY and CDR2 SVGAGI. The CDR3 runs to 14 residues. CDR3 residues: CASRSSGANYGYTF. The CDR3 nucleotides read TGTGCCAGCAGGTCCTCAGGGGCTAACTATGGCTACACCTTC.

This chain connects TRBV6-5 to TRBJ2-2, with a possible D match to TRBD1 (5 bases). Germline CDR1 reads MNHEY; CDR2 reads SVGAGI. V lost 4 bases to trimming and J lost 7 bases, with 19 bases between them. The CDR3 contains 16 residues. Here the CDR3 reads CASSFRRTLPDGELFF. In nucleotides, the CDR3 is TGTGCCAGCAGTTTTCGCCGGACACTCCCGGACGGGGAGCTGTTTTTT.

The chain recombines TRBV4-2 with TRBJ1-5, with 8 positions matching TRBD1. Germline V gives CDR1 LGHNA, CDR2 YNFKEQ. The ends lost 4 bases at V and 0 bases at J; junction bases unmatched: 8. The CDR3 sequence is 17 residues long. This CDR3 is CASSPRQGRHSNQPQHF. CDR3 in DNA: TGTGCCAGCAGCCCGAGACAGGGGAGGCATAGCAATCAGCCCCAGCATTTT.

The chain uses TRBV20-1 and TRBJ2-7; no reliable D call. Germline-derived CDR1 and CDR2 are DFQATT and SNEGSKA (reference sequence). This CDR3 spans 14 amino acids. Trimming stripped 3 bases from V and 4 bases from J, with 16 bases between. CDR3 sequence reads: CSASPYARSYEQYF. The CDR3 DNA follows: TGCAGTGCTAGTCCCTATGCTCGGTCGTACGAGCAGTACTTC.

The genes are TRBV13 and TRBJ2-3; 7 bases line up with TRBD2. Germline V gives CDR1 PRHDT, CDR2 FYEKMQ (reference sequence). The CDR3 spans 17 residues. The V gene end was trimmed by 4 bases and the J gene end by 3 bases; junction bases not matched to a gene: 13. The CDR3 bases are TGTGCCAGCAGCTCCGTATGGAGGGAGGGCAGAACAGATACGCAGTATTTT. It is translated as CASSSVWREGRTDTQYF. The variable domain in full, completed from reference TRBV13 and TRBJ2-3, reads AAGVIQSPRHLIKEKRETATLKCYPIPRHDTVYWYQQGPGQDPQFLISFYEKMQSDKGSIPDRFSAQQFSDYHSELNMSSLELGDSALYFCASSSVWREGRTDTQYFGPGTRLTVL.

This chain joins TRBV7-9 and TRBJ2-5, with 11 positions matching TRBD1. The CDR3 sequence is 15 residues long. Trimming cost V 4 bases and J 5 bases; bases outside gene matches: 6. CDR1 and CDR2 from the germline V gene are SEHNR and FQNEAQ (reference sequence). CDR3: CASSSGTGGAETQYF. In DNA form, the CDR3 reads TGTGCCAGCAGCTCCGGGACAGGGGGAGCTGAGACCCAGTACTTC.

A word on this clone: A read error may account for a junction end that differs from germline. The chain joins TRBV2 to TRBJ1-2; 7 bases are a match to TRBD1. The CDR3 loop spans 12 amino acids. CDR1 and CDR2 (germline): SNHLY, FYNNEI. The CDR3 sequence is CASSEETGDRTF. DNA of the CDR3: TGTGCCAGCAGCGAAGAAACGGGGGACAGAACCTTC.

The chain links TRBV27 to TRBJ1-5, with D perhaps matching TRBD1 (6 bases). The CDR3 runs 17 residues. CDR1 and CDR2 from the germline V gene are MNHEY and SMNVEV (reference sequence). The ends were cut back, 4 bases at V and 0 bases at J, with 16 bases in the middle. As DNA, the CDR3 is TGTGCCAGCAGTTCCATCAACAGGGCATATAGCAATCAGCCCCAGCATTTT. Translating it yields CASSSINRAYSNQPQHF.

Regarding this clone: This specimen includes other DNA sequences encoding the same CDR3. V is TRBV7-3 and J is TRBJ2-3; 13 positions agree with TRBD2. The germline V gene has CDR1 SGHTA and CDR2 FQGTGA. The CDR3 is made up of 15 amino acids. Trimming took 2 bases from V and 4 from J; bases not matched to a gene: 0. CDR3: CASSLGLAGADTQYF. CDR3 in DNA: TGTGCCAGCAGCTTAGGACTAGCGGGAGCAGATACGCAGTATTTT.

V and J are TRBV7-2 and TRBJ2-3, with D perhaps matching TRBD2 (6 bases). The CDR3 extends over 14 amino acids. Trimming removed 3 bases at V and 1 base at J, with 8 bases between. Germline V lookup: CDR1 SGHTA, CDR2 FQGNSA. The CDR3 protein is CASSLSGGTDTQYF. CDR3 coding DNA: TGTGCCAGCAGCTTGTCGGGAGGCACAGATACGCAGTATTTT.

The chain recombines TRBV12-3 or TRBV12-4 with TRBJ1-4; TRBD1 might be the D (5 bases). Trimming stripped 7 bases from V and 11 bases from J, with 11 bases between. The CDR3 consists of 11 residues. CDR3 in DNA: TGTGCCAGCACCTGGGGGGGGAAACTGTTTTTT. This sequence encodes CASTWGGKLFF.

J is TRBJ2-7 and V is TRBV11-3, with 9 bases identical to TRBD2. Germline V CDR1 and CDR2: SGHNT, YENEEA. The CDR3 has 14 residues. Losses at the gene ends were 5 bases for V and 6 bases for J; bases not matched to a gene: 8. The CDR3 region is CASSPPGLAAEQYF. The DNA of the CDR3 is TGTGCCAGCAGCCCCCCGGGACTAGCTGCCGAGCAGTACTTC.